This T cell receptor (beta chain) originates from a study of shared clonotypes between healthy human individuals. Study details: Each donor's CD4 naive and CD4 memory cells filled three plates apiece, CD8 naive two, and CD8 memory one. Regarding the study as a whole: Memory subsets had estimated richness that was generally smaller than that of naive subsets. Sampling used blood alone; tissue repertoires probably differ.

Authors' methods: There were no quality scores in the junction-only immunoSEQ sequences, so filtering differed. Some clones are missing from TCRdb's copy, which holds only in-frame ones; the method was immunoSEQ multiplex PCR. That table gives V, J and clone size, and the DNA gave D and trimming. This sample yields 2,500,000 or so clones, of which 92% are seen a single time; about 0.41% belongs to the top ten. To note about this clone: Its specificity is not known.

Looked up from germline, CDR1 is SQVTM and CDR2 is ANQGSEA. V shed 1 base and J shed 7 bases, with 14 bases lying between them. The CDR3 loop spans 14 amino acids. Sample: naive CD4+ T cells from PBMCs. As for subset: CD45RA+ positively selected. The receptor comes from a young man in good health. Some clones in this sample may be carry-over from other donors' samples. This rearrangement joins TRBV29-1 to TRBJ2-1; perhaps TRBD2 as D (5 bases). The CDR3 reads CSVEGEPRVNEQFF. The CDR3 DNA reads TGCAGCGTTGAAGGGGAGCCACGGGTTAATGAGCAGTTCTTC.